These 5 T cell receptor beta chains came from one sample sequenced in a study of blood T cell repertoires in COVID-19. Clones were sequenced by immunoSEQ multiplex PCR, and TCRdb holds only the in-frame ones, with some missing. Among more than 150,000 clones listed, approximately 78% were seen once. Material for sequencing was peripheral blood. The receptors shown here come from a woman of 80 years or more with active or convalescent COVID-19.

The V and J genes are TRBV9 and TRBJ2-1; maybe TRBD2 (6 bases). The CDR3 runs 14 residues. V lost 0 bases and J 6 bases, leaving 10 bases between the germline ends. From germline, CDR1 is SGDLS and CDR2 YYNGEE. The CDR3 DNA reads as TGTGCCAGCAGCGTAGCGGGGGACGCCAATGAGCAGTTCTTC. Its protein is CASSVAGDANEQFF.

The genes are TRBV2 and TRBJ2-3, with 8 bases aligning to TRBD2. Germline lookup yields CDR1 SNHLY and CDR2 FYNNEI. This CDR3 comprises 16 residues. The ends lost 6 bases at V and 2 bases at J; junction bases unmatched: 10. The CDR3 DNA reads as TGTGCCAGCAGAGGCCATAGCGGGGCGCCCACAGATACGCAGTATTTT. Protein sequence: CASRGHSGAPTDTQYF.

V usage is TRBV18 and J usage is TRBJ2-5, with no clear D. V shed 1 base and J shed 1 base, with 7 bases lying between them. The CDR3 runs to 14 residues. Germline V lookup: CDR1 KGHSH, CDR2 LQKENI. The CDR3 reads CASSPLGGQETQYF. CDR3 coding DNA: TGTGCCAGCTCACCACTCGGTGGCCAAGAGACCCAGTACTTC.

V usage is TRBV12-3 or TRBV12-4 and J usage is TRBJ1-4; D not certain. This CDR3 has 13 amino acids. Trimming left V 6 bases short and J 2 bases short, with 7 bases between. The CDR3 coding sequence is TGTGCCAGCAGCCGTTTTACTAATGAAAAACTGTTTTTT. Residues: CASSRFTNEKLFF.

This CDR3 is CASSLGSWTDTGELFF. CDR3 DNA: TGTGCCAGCAGCTTAGGTAGCTGGACAGACACCGGGGAGCTGTTTTTT. The chain joins TRBV7-9 to TRBJ2-2; TRBD1 might be the D (6 bases). The V gene lost 1 base and the J gene lost 3 bases, with 12 bases spanning the gap. CDR3 length: 16 residues. CDR1 and CDR2 from the germline V gene are SEHNR and FQNEAQ (reference sequence). The complete variable domain, with remaining parts taken from reference TRBV7-9 and TRBJ2-2, reads DTGVSQNPRHKITKRGQNVTFRCDPISEHNRLYWYRQTLGQGPEFLTYFQNEAQLEKSRLLSDRFSAERPKGSFSTLEIQRTEQGDSAMYLCASSLGSWTDTGELFFGEGSRLTVL.